A selection of T cell receptor beta chains follows, all from one sample in a study of cytomegalovirus exposure and HLA in healthy donors. Clones were sequenced by immunoSEQ multiplex PCR, and TCRdb holds only the in-frame ones, with some missing. The sample holds under 200,000 clones, more than 70% seen once. Sequencing was performed on PBMCs. The receptor source for this set is a man younger than 40 in good health and CMV-seronegative. The CDR3 runs from the conserved cysteine through the conserved F or W. D genes are given only for firm matches. Clone size, where shown, is once, few, many, or a class for clones that have expanded.

abundance: .; len: 13; j_gene: TRBJ2-3; v_gene: TRBV11-2; d_gene: .; CDR3nt: TGTGCCAGCAGTTTCAGGGGCACAGATACGCAGTATTTT; CDR3aa: CASSFRGTDTQYF
abundance: .; len: 18; j_gene: TRBJ2-7; v_gene: TRBV11-3; d_gene: TRBD2; CDR3nt: TGTGCCAGCAGCCCGAGACTAGCGGGCCCTCTTAAATACTACGAGCAGTACTTC; CDR3aa: CASSPRLAGPLKYYEQYF
abundance: few; len: 14; j_gene: TRBJ2-7; v_gene: TRBV6-1; d_gene: .; CDR3nt: TGTGCCAGCAGTGAAGACGTAAGAGGATACGAGCAGTACTTC; CDR3aa: CASSEDVRGYEQYF
abundance: few; len: 15; j_gene: TRBJ2-2; v_gene: TRBV6-4; d_gene: TRBD2; CDR3nt: TGTGCCAGCAGGACTAGCGGGGGGGCCACCGGGGAGCTGTTTTTT; CDR3aa: CASRTSGGATGELFF
abundance: .; len: 14; j_gene: TRBJ2-2; v_gene: TRBV7-2; d_gene: TRBD1; CDR3nt: TGTGCCAGCAGCCTACAGGGGGCGAGCGGGGAGCTGTTTTTT; CDR3aa: CASSLQGASGELFF
abundance: .; len: 14; j_gene: TRBJ2-7; v_gene: TRBV10-3; d_gene: .; CDR3nt: TGTGCCATCAGTGAGCCGATGAGCTGGTACGAGCAGTACTTC; CDR3aa: CAISEPMSWYEQYF
abundance: .; len: 15; j_gene: TRBJ2-7; v_gene: TRBV28; d_gene: .; CDR3nt: TGTGCCAGCACCGTAAGCGCGGGGACTGGTTACGAGCAGTACTTC; CDR3aa: CASTVSAGTGYEQYF
abundance: .; len: 15; j_gene: TRBJ1-6; v_gene: TRBV6-4; d_gene: .; CDR3nt: TGTGCCAGCAGTGCGGGGGGGGGTAATAATTCACCCCTCCACTTT; CDR3aa: CASSAGGGNNSPLHF
abundance: .; len: 13; j_gene: TRBJ1-2; v_gene: TRBV30; d_gene: .; CDR3nt: TGTGCCTGGAGTGTAGGGACTTGGAAAGGCTACACCTTC; CDR3aa: CAWSVGTWKGYTF
abundance: .; len: 18; j_gene: TRBJ2-2; v_gene: TRBV19; d_gene: TRBD2; CDR3nt: TGTGCCAGTAGTTCTACTAGCGGGAGGGCCACAAGCACCGGGGAGCTGTTTTTT; CDR3aa: CASSSTSGRATSTGELFF
abundance: .; len: 16; j_gene: TRBJ1-3; v_gene: TRBV4-2; d_gene: .; CDR3nt: TGTGCCAGCAGCCTTACCCTTTCCAGGGCTGAAAACACCATATATTTT; CDR3aa: CASSLTLSRAENTIYF
abundance: .; len: 15; j_gene: TRBJ2-1; v_gene: TRBV21-1; d_gene: .; CDR3nt: TGTGCCAGCAGCAAAGCTTCGGGGGTTCTCGATGAGCAGTTCTTC; CDR3aa: CASSKASGVLDEQFF
abundance: .; len: 12; j_gene: TRBJ1-2; v_gene: TRBV6-5; d_gene: .; CDR3nt: TGTGCCAGCAACCAGGGATTTGGCGGCTACACCTTC; CDR3aa: CASNQGFGGYTF
abundance: once; len: 13; j_gene: TRBJ2-7; v_gene: TRBV27; d_gene: TRBD2; CDR3nt: TGTGCCAGCAGTTTATCCCCGGGGGGGGAGCAGTACTTC; CDR3aa: CASSLSPGGEQYF
abundance: .; len: 11; j_gene: TRBJ1-1; v_gene: TRBV28; d_gene: .; CDR3nt: TGTGCCATCAGGCGGAACACTGAAGCTTTCTTT; CDR3aa: CAIRRNTEAFF
abundance: few; len: 16; j_gene: TRBJ2-6; v_gene: TRBV30; d_gene: .; CDR3nt: TGTGCCTGGAGGTTGGGCGCAAGCTCTGGGGCCAACGTCCTGACTTTC; CDR3aa: CAWRLGASSGANVLTF
abundance: .; len: 14; j_gene: TRBJ1-2; v_gene: TRBV7-9; d_gene: .; CDR3nt: TGTGCCAGCAGCTTAACAACAGCAATCTATGGCTACACCTTC; CDR3aa: CASSLTTAIYGYTF
abundance: .; len: 14; j_gene: TRBJ2-7; v_gene: TRBV11-3; d_gene: .; CDR3nt: TGTGCCAGCAGCTTGGGGCAGTCCTCCTACGAGCAGTACTTC; CDR3aa: CASSLGQSSYEQYF
abundance: .; len: 16; j_gene: TRBJ1-1; v_gene: TRBV5-6; d_gene: TRBD1; CDR3nt: TGTGCCAGCAGCCTGTTGGACAGGACCTCGAACACTGAAGCTTTCTTT; CDR3aa: CASSLLDRTSNTEAFF
abundance: .; len: 16; j_gene: TRBJ2-1; v_gene: TRBV5-1; d_gene: TRBD2; CDR3nt: TGCGCCAGCAGCTCACTCCCGCGGGGGACCTACAATGAGCAGTTCTTC; CDR3aa: CASSSLPRGTYNEQFF
abundance: once; len: 15; j_gene: TRBJ2-3; v_gene: TRBV30; d_gene: TRBD2; CDR3nt: TGTGCCTGGAGACTAACCGGGACTAGCGGGGGGGAGCAGTATTTT; CDR3aa: CAWRLTGTSGGEQYF
abundance: .; len: 15; j_gene: TRBJ2-3; v_gene: TRBV9; d_gene: .; CDR3nt: TGTGCCAGCAGCGTCTACCCGGGAAGCACAGATACGCAGTATTTT; CDR3aa: CASSVYPGSTDTQYF
abundance: .; len: 19; j_gene: TRBJ2-7; v_gene: TRBV12-2; d_gene: .; CDR3nt: TGTGCAAGTCGCTTAGCAGGGACTAGCGGGGGAGCGGTCTCCTACGAGCAGTACTTC; CDR3aa: CASRLAGTSGGAVSYEQYF
abundance: .; len: 15; j_gene: TRBJ2-5; v_gene: TRBV5-4; d_gene: TRBD2; CDR3nt: TGTGCCAGCAGCTCCGGCGGGGGGAGGGTGGAGACCCAGTACTTC; CDR3aa: CASSSGGGRVETQYF
abundance: .; len: 14; j_gene: TRBJ2-5; v_gene: TRBV5-4; d_gene: TRBD2; CDR3nt: TGTGCCAGCAGCTCGGGACTAAATAAAGAGACCCAGTACTTC; CDR3aa: CASSSGLNKETQYF
abundance: .; len: 15; j_gene: TRBJ2-5; v_gene: TRBV15; d_gene: .; CDR3nt: TGTGCCACCAGCAGAGATCGTTCAAGCGAAGAGACCCAGTACTTC; CDR3aa: CATSRDRSSEETQYF
abundance: .; len: 14; j_gene: TRBJ2-7; v_gene: TRBV11-2; d_gene: TRBD2; CDR3nt: TGTGCCAGCAGCTTAGCGGGGGGGCTGGGGGAGCAGTACTTC; CDR3aa: CASSLAGGLGEQYF
abundance: .; len: 16; j_gene: TRBJ2-1; v_gene: TRBV5-4; d_gene: .; CDR3nt: TGTGCCAGCAGCTTGGCGAGGGTTAGGGACTACAATGAGCAGTTCTTC; CDR3aa: CASSLARVRDYNEQFF
abundance: .; len: 15; j_gene: TRBJ2-7; v_gene: TRBV9; d_gene: TRBD1; CDR3nt: TGTGCCAGCAGCGTAGATGAAGGACAGGGCTACGAGCAGTACTTC; CDR3aa: CASSVDEGQGYEQYF
abundance: .; len: 16; j_gene: TRBJ1-1; v_gene: TRBV9; d_gene: TRBD1; CDR3nt: TGTGCCAGCAGCGAGGCCCCGACAGGGGCGAACACTGAAGCTTTCTTT; CDR3aa: CASSEAPTGANTEAFF
abundance: .; len: 14; j_gene: TRBJ1-1; v_gene: TRBV5-6; d_gene: .; CDR3nt: TGTGCCAGCAGCTCGGGACTCGGGAGGGCTGAAGCTTTCTTT; CDR3aa: CASSSGLGRAEAFF
abundance: .; len: 14; j_gene: TRBJ2-2; v_gene: TRBV7-2; d_gene: .; CDR3nt: TGTGCCAGCAGCTTTTTCGCGAACACCGGGGAGCTGTTTTTT; CDR3aa: CASSFFANTGELFF
abundance: .; len: 16; j_gene: TRBJ2-7; v_gene: TRBV14; d_gene: TRBD2; CDR3nt: TGTGCCAGCAGCAAAGATAGACTAGCCGCCGCCTACGAGCAGTACTTC; CDR3aa: CASSKDRLAAAYEQYF
abundance: .; len: 16; j_gene: TRBJ1-4; v_gene: TRBV19; d_gene: .; CDR3nt: TGTGCCAGTAGAAATAACTACCAGGGGATGAATGAAAAACTGTTTTTT; CDR3aa: CASRNNYQGMNEKLFF
abundance: .; len: 14; j_gene: TRBJ2-1; v_gene: TRBV19; d_gene: TRBD2; CDR3nt: TGTGCCAGTAGTGAGCGGGGATCCTACAATGAGCAGTTCTTC; CDR3aa: CASSERGSYNEQFF
abundance: once; len: 14; j_gene: TRBJ1-1; v_gene: TRBV19; d_gene: .; CDR3nt: TGTGCCAGTAGTAGGACTACCCCGGCGTCTGAAGCTTTCTTT; CDR3aa: CASSRTTPASEAFF
abundance: .; len: 16; j_gene: TRBJ2-1; v_gene: TRBV9; d_gene: .; CDR3nt: TGTGCCAGCAGCGTAATCGGGAGCCGCTCCTACAATGAGCAGTTCTTC; CDR3aa: CASSVIGSRSYNEQFF
abundance: .; len: 12; j_gene: TRBJ1-1; v_gene: TRBV5-1; d_gene: .; CDR3nt: TGCGCCAGCAGCGGGGCGAACACTGAAGCTTTCTTT; CDR3aa: CASSGANTEAFF
abundance: .; len: 12; j_gene: TRBJ2-7; v_gene: TRBV30; d_gene: .; CDR3nt: TGTGCCTGGGGGGCCCTTTCCTACGAGCAGTACTTC; CDR3aa: CAWGALSYEQYF
abundance: .; len: 14; j_gene: TRBJ1-3; v_gene: TRBV9; d_gene: .; CDR3nt: TGTGCCAGCAGCGTAGGGGGGGTTGGAAACACCATATATTTT; CDR3aa: CASSVGGVGNTIYF
abundance: .; len: 14; j_gene: TRBJ2-2; v_gene: TRBV7-8; d_gene: .; CDR3nt: TGTGCCAGCAGCTTAAGACAGAACACCGGGGAGCTGTTTTTT; CDR3aa: CASSLRQNTGELFF
abundance: .; len: 16; j_gene: TRBJ2-7; v_gene: TRBV4-1; d_gene: .; CDR3nt: TGCGCCAGCAGCCAAGCCGAGGCTAGCGAGGACTACGAGCAGTACTTC; CDR3aa: CASSQAEASEDYEQYF